The rows below give T cell receptor beta chains drawn from one sample of a study of T-cell reconstitution after alpha-beta-depleted transplantation in children. TCRdb analysed the PCR reads with MiXCR anew, one entry per CDR3 protein. The data show 670,000 or so distinct CDR3 sequences, about 12% seen once. The sequenced sample was PBMCs, obtained before TCRalphabeta/CD19-depleted stem cell transplant. The receptors come from a girl aged 2 to 9 with congenital amegakaryocytic thrombocytopenia, due to receive a stem cell transplant. The conserved cysteine and the conserved F or W are not part of the CDR3 here. A D gene is named only where the DNA matches it firmly.

v_gene,d_gene,j_gene,CDR3aa
TRBV5-1,TRBD1,TRBJ2-5,ASSLGGQGETQY
TRBV7-2,-,TRBJ2-2,ASSYLRGGTGELF
TRBV20-1,-,TRBJ2-6,SARVDPWSSLTGANVLT
TRBV12-3/TRBV12-4,TRBD1,TRBJ1-1,ASSDRVNTEAF
TRBV9,TRBD1,TRBJ2-5,ASSLTMGTAQETQY
TRBV12-3/TRBV12-4,-,TRBJ2-5,ASSGSSDFGETQY
TRBV7-8,TRBD1,TRBJ1-5,ASSTRDRDQPQH
TRBV20-1,-,TRBJ2-3,SARSDKDDTQY
TRBV11-2,-,TRBJ2-1,ASSFGGTRDNEQF
TRBV20-1,TRBD2,TRBJ2-3,SASGLAGLTDTQY
TRBV7-9,-,TRBJ2-2,ASSLAVALSPTGELF
TRBV6-1,-,TRBJ1-5,ASSEAGDSQPQH
TRBV27,TRBD2,TRBJ2-1,ASSFLGLTFNEQF
TRBV20-1,-,TRBJ2-1,SAEPFESSYNEQF
TRBV5-1,-,TRBJ2-4,ASSTGVEDIQY
TRBV12-3/TRBV12-4,-,TRBJ2-2,ASRTRAADTGELF
TRBV5-1,TRBD1,TRBJ1-1,ASSIRQGMNTEAF
TRBV18,TRBD2,TRBJ2-7,ASSPPGSGRRSSYEQY
TRBV5-5,-,TRBJ2-3,ASSFRDIRTDTQY
TRBV4-1,-,TRBJ1-2,ASSEAGLGDVGYT
TRBV28,-,TRBJ2-2,ASQTGGVTGELF
TRBV5-1,-,TRBJ1-2,ASSPLATVNGYT